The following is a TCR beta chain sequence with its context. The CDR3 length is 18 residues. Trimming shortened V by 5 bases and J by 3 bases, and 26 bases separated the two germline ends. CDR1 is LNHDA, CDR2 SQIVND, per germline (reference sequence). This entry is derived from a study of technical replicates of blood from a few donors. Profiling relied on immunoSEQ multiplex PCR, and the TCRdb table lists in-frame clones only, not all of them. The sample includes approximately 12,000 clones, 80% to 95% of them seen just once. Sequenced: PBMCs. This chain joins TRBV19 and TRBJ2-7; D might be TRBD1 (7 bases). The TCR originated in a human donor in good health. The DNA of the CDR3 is TGTGCCAGTAGTTCTCAGAGACCAGGGGGGACCGACCTCTACGAGCAGTACTTC. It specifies CASSSQRPGGTDLYEQYF.